This T cell receptor (beta chain) derives from a study of OX40 agonist ivuxolimab in advanced cancers. Looking at the study overall: Aged about 23 to 80 with a mean of approximately 60 years, they were more than 80% male. Overall study findings and caveats: On average, a greater number of expanded clones characterised CD8+ T cells relative to CD4+.

Sampling of blood occurred at baseline, cycle 4 day 1, and cycle 7 day 1. Trimming took off 4 bases at V and 5 bases at J, with 12 bases between the two ends. Germline V gene lookup returns CDR1 SGHDT and CDR2 YYEEEE. There are 13 residues in the CDR3. To note about this clone: Its antigen is as yet unknown.

Using immunoSEQ multiplex PCR, the repertoire was profiled, and TCRdb retains in-frame clones only, with some absent. The table has about 11,000 clones, 70% to 85% seen once. The receptor was isolated from an adult with an advanced solid tumor such as melanoma, head and neck, liver or kidney cancer. The starting material was CD4+ or CD8+ T cells sorted from blood, obtained in a trial of the OX40 agonist ivuxolimab. This chain uses TRBV5-6 with TRBJ2-5; TRBD2 is a possible D gene (5 bases). The CDR3 here is CASSREGGETQYF. The CDR3 DNA reads as TGTGCCAGCAGCCGGGAAGGTGGCGAGACCCAGTACTTC.